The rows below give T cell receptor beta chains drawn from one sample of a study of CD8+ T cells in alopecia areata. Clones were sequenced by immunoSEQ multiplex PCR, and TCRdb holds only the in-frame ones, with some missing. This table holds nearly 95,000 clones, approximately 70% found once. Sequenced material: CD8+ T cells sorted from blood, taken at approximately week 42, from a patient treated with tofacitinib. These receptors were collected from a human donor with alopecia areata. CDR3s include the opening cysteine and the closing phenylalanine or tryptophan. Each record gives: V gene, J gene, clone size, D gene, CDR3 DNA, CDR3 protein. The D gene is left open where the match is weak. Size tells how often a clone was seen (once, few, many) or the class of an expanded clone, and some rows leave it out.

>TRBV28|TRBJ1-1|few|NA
TGTGCCAGCAGCTCCTCTCTCCCCACTGAAGCTTTCTTT
CASSSSLPTEAFF
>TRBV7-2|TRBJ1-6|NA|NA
TGTGCCAGCAGCTTGACGGGGGGAAGCTCCTATAATTCACCCCTCCACTTT
CASSLTGGSSYNSPLHF
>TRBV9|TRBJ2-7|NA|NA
TGTGCCAGCAGCGCCCGGGACGTAGCCTACGAGCAGTACTTC
CASSARDVAYEQYF
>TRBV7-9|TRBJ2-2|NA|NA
TGTGCCAGCAGCTTAAGCAGGGGGAACACCGGGGAGCTGTTTTTT
CASSLSRGNTGELFF
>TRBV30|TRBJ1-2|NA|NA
TGTGCCTGGAGTGATGACGGATTCCGCAACTATGGCTACACCTTC
CAWSDDGFRNYGYTF
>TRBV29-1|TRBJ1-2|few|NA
TGCAGCGTTGTCGTCGGGAAAGAGGAAGGCTACACCTTC
CSVVVGKEEGYTF
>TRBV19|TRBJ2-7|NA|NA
TGTGCCAGTAGTATAGTGCCGGGATCATGGGACGAGCAGTACTTC
CASSIVPGSWDEQYF
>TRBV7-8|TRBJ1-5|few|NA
TGTGCCAGCAGCCAATTAAATCAGCCCCAGCATTTT
CASSQLNQPQHF
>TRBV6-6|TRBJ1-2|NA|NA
TGTGCCAGCTCGACCGGGGGGGCAGGGAGATATGGCTACACCTTC
CASSTGGAGRYGYTF
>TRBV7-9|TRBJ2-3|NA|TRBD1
TGTGCCAGCAGCTTAAGCGCCGAGGACAGGGGTTTGGATACGCAGTATTTT
CASSLSAEDRGLDTQYF
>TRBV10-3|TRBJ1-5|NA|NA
TGTGCCATCAATTCCGACGGATACGATCAGCCCCAGCATTTT
CAINSDGYDQPQHF
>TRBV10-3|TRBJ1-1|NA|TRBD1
TGTGCCATCAGTGAGTCAGGAGACAGGGGTGAGAACACTGAAGCTTTCTTT
CAISESGDRGENTEAFF
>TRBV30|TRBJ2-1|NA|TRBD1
TGTGCCTGGGCGTCCCAGGGGGCGCAAAATGAGCAGTTCTTC
CAWASQGAQNEQFF
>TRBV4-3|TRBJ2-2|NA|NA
TGCGCCAGCAGCCAAGATAGGGCAGCCAACACCGGGGAGCTGTTTTTT
CASSQDRAANTGELFF
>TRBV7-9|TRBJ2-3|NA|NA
TGTGCCAGCAGCTTTATGCAGCAAGCAGATTATACGCAGTATTTT
CASSFMQQADYTQYF
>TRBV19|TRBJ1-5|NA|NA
TGTGCCAGTAGTAACCACAGGGATAGCAATCAGCCCCAGCATTTT
CASSNHRDSNQPQHF
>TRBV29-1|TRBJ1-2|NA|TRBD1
TGCAGCGTTGAAAGCCCAGGGGGCTTATTGTATGGCTACACCTTC
CSVESPGGLLYGYTF
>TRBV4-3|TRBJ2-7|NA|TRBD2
TGCGCCAGCAGCCAAGAAACTAGCGGGGAAACCTACGAGCAGTACTTC
CASSQETSGETYEQYF
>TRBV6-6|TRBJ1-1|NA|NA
TGTGCCAGCAGTTACACGGCCCAGAACACTGAAGCTTTCTTT
CASSYTAQNTEAFF
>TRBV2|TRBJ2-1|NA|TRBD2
TGTGCCAGCAGGGGCCCCGGGGCGGGGGGGCGAAATGAGCAGTTCTTC
CASRGPGAGGRNEQFF
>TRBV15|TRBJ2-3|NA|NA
TGTGCCACCAGCAGAGGGATCGCAGATACGCAGTATTTT
CATSRGIADTQYF
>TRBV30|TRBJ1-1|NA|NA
TGTGCCTGGAGTATAGGACCGAACACTGAAGCTTTCTTT
CAWSIGPNTEAFF
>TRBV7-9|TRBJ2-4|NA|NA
TGTGCCAGCAGCCTACCGGCAGGCAGAGAAAACATTCAGTACTTC
CASSLPAGRENIQYF
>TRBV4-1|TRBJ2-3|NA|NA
TGCGCCAGCGGAAAGACCACAGATACGCAGTATTTT
CASGKTTDTQYF
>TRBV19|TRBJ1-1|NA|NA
TGTGCCAGTAGTATGAGGGGACGCACTGAAGCTTTCTTT
CASSMRGRTEAFF
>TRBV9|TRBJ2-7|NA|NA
TGTGCCAGCAGCGTAGGAACAGGGCCCTACGAGCAGTACTTC
CASSVGTGPYEQYF
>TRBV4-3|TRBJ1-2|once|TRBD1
TGCGCCAGCAGCCAAGGACAGGGAGTTAACTATGGCTACACCTTC
CASSQGQGVNYGYTF
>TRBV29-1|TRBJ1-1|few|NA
TGCAGCTCCTCCCCGGGGCCCACTGAAGCTTTCTTT
CSSSPGPTEAFF
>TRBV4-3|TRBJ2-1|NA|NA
TGCGCCAGCGGGAACCGACGAAGCTCCTACAATGAGCAGTTCTTC
CASGNRRSSYNEQFF
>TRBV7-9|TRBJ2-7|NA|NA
TGTGCCAGCAGCAGCGCGACTGCAACCTACGAGCAGTACTTC
CASSSATATYEQYF
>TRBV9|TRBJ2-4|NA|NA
TGTGCCAGCAGCGTAGACATCAAAAACATTCAGTACTTC
CASSVDIKNIQYF
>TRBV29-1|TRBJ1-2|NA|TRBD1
TGCAGCGCCGACCCAGGGGGCGCGCGTGGCTACACCTTC
CSADPGGARGYTF
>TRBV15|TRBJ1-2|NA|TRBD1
TGTGCCACCAGCAGAGCGTACTCGGCAGGGGGAAAGATCTATGGCTACACCTTC
CATSRAYSAGGKIYGYTF
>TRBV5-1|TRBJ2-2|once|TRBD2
TGCGCCAGCAGCGCCGCCGGGACTAGCGTCACCGGGGAGCTGTTTTTT
CASSAAGTSVTGELFF
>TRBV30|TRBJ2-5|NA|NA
TGTGCCTGGAGGTTGGGTGAGACCCAGTACTTC
CAWRLGETQYF
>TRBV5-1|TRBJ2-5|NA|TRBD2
TGCGCCAGCAGCGGCGGGGGACTAGCGGGGACCATTCAAGAGACCCAGTACTTC
CASSGGGLAGTIQETQYF
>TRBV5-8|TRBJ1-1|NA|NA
TGTGCCAGCAGCTCTCGGGGGGGGAACACTGAAGCTTTCTTT
CASSSRGGNTEAFF
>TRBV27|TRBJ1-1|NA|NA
TGTGCCAGCAGTATAAACGGGATAAGCACTGAAGCTTTCTTT
CASSINGISTEAFF
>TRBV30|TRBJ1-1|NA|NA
TGTGCCTCCAGGGCAGGGAACACTGAAGCTTTCTTT
CASRAGNTEAFF
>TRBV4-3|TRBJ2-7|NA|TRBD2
TGCGCCAGCAGCCAAGCCCACCCTCGCCCTAGCGGGGCCCCCTACGAGCAGTACTTC
CASSQAHPRPSGAPYEQYF
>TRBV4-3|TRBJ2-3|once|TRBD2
TGCGCCAGCAGCCAAGATTTTTTGGCTAGCGGGGGCACAGATACGCAGTATTTT
CASSQDFLASGGTDTQYF
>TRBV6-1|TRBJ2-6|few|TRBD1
TGTGCCAGCAGTGAGTCTAGGACAGGCATATCTGGGGCCAACGTCCTGACTTTC
CASSESRTGISGANVLTF
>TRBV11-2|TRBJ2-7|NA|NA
TGTGCCAGCAGCTTAGCCCGGGGGCCTGTCTACGAGCAGTACTTC
CASSLARGPVYEQYF
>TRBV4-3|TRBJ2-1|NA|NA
TGCGCCAGCAGCCAAGCCCGGGACGGTAGCGAGCAGTTCTTC
CASSQARDGSEQFF
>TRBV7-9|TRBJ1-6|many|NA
TGTGCCAGCAGCTTGGGAAAAGGGTCCAATACACCCCTCCACTTT
CASSLGKGSNTPLHF
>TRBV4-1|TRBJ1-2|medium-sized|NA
TGCGCCAGCAGCCAATCGAACAGCTATGGCTACACCTTC
CASSQSNSYGYTF
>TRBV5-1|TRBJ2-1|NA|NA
TGCGCCAGCAGCTTGGTCTGGCAGGGACCCTACAATGAGCAGTTCTTC
CASSLVWQGPYNEQFF
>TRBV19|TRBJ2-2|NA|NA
TGTGCCAGTAGCGCTGGGGGTTTGAACACCGGGGAGCTGTTTTTT
CASSAGGLNTGELFF
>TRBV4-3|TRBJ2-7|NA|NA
TGCGCCAGCAGCCAAGGTCAGGGCCCGTCCTACGAGCAGTACTTC
CASSQGQGPSYEQYF
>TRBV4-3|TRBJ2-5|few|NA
TGCGCCAGCAGCCAAGATCGATTGGAAGAGACCCAGTACTTC
CASSQDRLEETQYF
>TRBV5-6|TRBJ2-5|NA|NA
TGTGCCAGCAGCGTGGAATTGTACCAAGAGACCCAGTACTTC
CASSVELYQETQYF
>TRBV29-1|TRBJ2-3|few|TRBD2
TGCAGCGTGATGCATCAAGCGGGGGGGCCTTCAGATACGCAGTATTTT
CSVMHQAGGPSDTQYF